The 16 T cell receptor beta chains below were found in one sample sequenced in a study of blood T cell repertoires in COVID-19. Measured with immunoSEQ multiplex PCR; TCRdb has only the in-frame clones, and not every one. This sample has approximately 110,000 clones; around 64% occur once, and the top ten carry under 0.95%. Sequenced input: peripheral blood. The origin of the receptors is a human donor with acute or convalescent COVID-19. The donor label of this sample is uncertain.

The chain carries TRBV5-1 and TRBJ2-1; 11 nucleotides match TRBD2. This CDR3 comprises 16 residues. The junction had 4 bases not matched to a gene; V was cut back by 0 bases and J by 5 bases. CDR1 SGHRS and CDR2 YFSETQ come from the germline V gene. The CDR3 reads CASSLDPSGGNNEQFF. The CDR3 DNA follows: TGCGCCAGCAGCTTGGATCCTAGCGGGGGGAACAATGAGCAGTTCTTC.

This clone was detected once. The chain combines TRBV7-2 with TRBJ1-3; D is undetermined. The germline gives CDR1 SGHTA, CDR2 FQGNSA. The CDR3 runs to 14 residues. With 5 bases removed from V and 3 bases from J, the gap between germline ends came to 11 bases. This chain's CDR3 is CASSPSQYGNTIYF. In DNA, the CDR3 is TGTGCCAGCAGCCCTAGCCAATATGGAAACACCATATATTTT.

The chain joins TRBV6-6 to TRBJ1-1; D gene unclear. The V end lost 0 bases, the J end lost 1 base, and 9 bases lay between the germline ends. The CDR3 is 15 amino acids. Germline CDR1 is MNHNY and CDR2 is SVGAGI (reference sequence). CDR3: CASSYSPLPNTEAFF. The CDR3 DNA reads as TGTGCCAGCAGTTACTCACCCCTACCGAACACTGAAGCTTTCTTT.

The chain couples TRBV6-5 to TRBJ2-7; 8 nucleotides align to TRBD2. The germline V gene has CDR1 MNHEY and CDR2 SVGAGI. This CDR3 spans 13 amino acids. J was trimmed by 4 bases and V by 10 bases; bases with no gene match: 9. The CDR3 DNA is TGTGCCATCGGGAGGGGGGGGCCGTACGAGCAGTACGTC. Its translation is CAIGRGGPYEQYV.

This clone was counted a few times. This chain links TRBV19 with TRBJ1-5, with D possibly being TRBD1 (5 bases). The ends were cut back, 5 bases at V and 0 bases at J, with 14 bases in the middle. This CDR3 contains 16 residues. Germline CDR1 is LNHDA and CDR2 is SQIVND (reference sequence). The CDR3, as DNA: TGTGCCAGTAGTCAGCGACAGATTTATAGCAATCAGCCCCAGCATTTT. Protein sequence: CASSQRQIYSNQPQHF.

The rearrangement uses TRBV6-5 and TRBJ2-1, with D possibly matching TRBD2 (7 bases). Trimming removed 7 bases at V and 7 bases at J, with 14 bases between. Germline CDR1 MNHEY, CDR2 SVGAGI. The CDR3 has 13 residues. In DNA, the CDR3 is TGTGCCAGCAATGGGGGGGGGCGTAATGAGCAGTTCTTC. As protein: CASNGGGRNEQFF.

This sequence joins TRBV5-6 and TRBJ1-6, with 9 bases identical to TRBD1. The length of the CDR3 is 14 residues. Trimming took 0 bases from V and 9 from J; bases not matched to a gene: 1. Per germline, CDR1 SGHDT and CDR2 YYEEEE. CDR3 region: CASSLGTGVSPLHF. The CDR3 region has the DNA TGTGCCAGCAGCTTGGGGACAGGGGTTTCACCCCTCCACTTT. Using reference TRBV5-6 and TRBJ1-6 for the parts outside the CDR3, the full variable domain is DAGVTQSPTHLIKTRGQQVTLRCSPKSGHDTVSWYQQALGQGPQFIFQYYEEEERQRGNFPDRFSGHQFPNYSSELNVNALLLGDSALYLCASSLGTGVSPLHFGNGTRLTVT.

The chain carries TRBV2 and TRBJ2-3; 8 bases are shared with TRBD1. J gave up 0 bases and V 8 bases, and 1 base lay outside the gene matches. This CDR3 comprises 13 residues. Germline CDR1 reads SNHLY; CDR2 reads FYNNEI. The CDR3 spells CASRTGSTDTQYF. CDR3 nucleotide sequence: TGTGCCAGCCGGACAGGGAGCACAGATACGCAGTATTTT.

CDR3 in amino acids: CASQGQGDSPLHF. CDR3 sequence (DNA): TGTGCCAGCCAGGGACAGGGGGACTCACCCCTCCACTTT. The chain couples TRBV25-1 to TRBJ1-6, with 11 bases lining up with TRBD1. With V trimmed by 8 bases and J by 10 bases, 4 bases remained unmatched. Looked up from germline, CDR1 is MGHDK and CDR2 is SYGVNS. The CDR3 loop spans 13 amino acids. Full variable domain (missing parts from reference TRBV25-1 and TRBJ1-6): EADIYQTPRYLVIGTGKKITLECSQTMGHDKMYWYQQDPGMELHLIHYSYGVNSTEKGDLSSESTVSRIRTEHFPLTLESARPSHTSQYLCASQGQGDSPLHFGNGTRLTVT.

The table lists this clone with a few counts. The sample contains more than one DNA sequence encoding this CDR3. The V and J genes are TRBV5-1 and TRBJ1-1; tentative D call: TRBD1 (6 bases). With 0 bases removed from V and 5 bases from J, the gap between germline ends came to 11 bases. This CDR3 spans 14 amino acids. The germline CDR1 and CDR2 sequences are SGHRS and YFSETQ. Here the CDR3 DNA reads TGCGCCAGCAGCTTGGGAGGGGGAACGACTGAAGCTTTCTTT. As protein: CASSLGGGTTEAFF.

This clone was found a few times. The chain is built from TRBV7-8 and TRBJ1-3, with D possibly matching TRBD1 (6 bases). CDR1 and CDR2 (germline): SGHVS, FQNEAQ. V was cut by 5 bases and J by 4 bases, with 9 bases left in between. This CDR3 spans 13 amino acids. CDR3 protein: CASSPGQGNTIYF. CDR3 bases: TGTGCCAGCAGCCCCGGACAGGGAAACACCATATATTTT.

This clone appeared a few times. Different DNA sequences within this sample yield the same CDR3. This chain joins TRBV10-3 and TRBJ1-1; D is possibly TRBD1 (5 bases). Germline V gene lookup returns CDR1 ENHRY and CDR2 SYGVKD. The V gene lost 3 bases and the J gene lost 0 bases, with 5 bases spanning the gap. This CDR3 region has 13 residues. The DNA of the CDR3 is TGTGCCATCAGTGACAGGGTGAACACTGAAGCTTTCTTT. Its translation is CAISDRVNTEAFF.

This clone appeared a single time. The V call is TRBV5-5, the J call TRBJ1-1; TRBD1 might be the D (5 bases). V lost 5 bases and J 3 bases, leaving 14 bases between the germline ends. The germline V gene has CDR1 SGHKS and CDR2 YYEKEE (reference sequence). This CDR3 is 14 amino acids long. The CDR3 coding sequence is TGTGCCAGCAGACTGCTATCAGGGTACACTGAAGCTTTCTTT. Its protein is CASRLLSGYTEAFF.

The chain has TRBV18 and TRBJ2-3, with 12 positions matching TRBD2. The CDR3 spans 17 residues. The germline V gene has CDR1 KGHSH and CDR2 LQKENI. V shed 3 bases and J 6 bases; nucleotides not matched to a gene: 10. The CDR3 is CASSPRPSGGASDTQYF. CDR3 nucleotides: TGTGCCAGCTCACCCCGGCCTAGCGGGGGGGCCAGTGATACGCAGTATTTT.

J is TRBJ1-5 and V is TRBV19; the D gene is possibly TRBD1 (6 bases). Trimming cost V 7 bases and J 5 bases, with 15 bases left between them. The V gene's germline CDR1 is LNHDA and CDR2 SQIVND (reference sequence). CDR3 length: 14 residues. CDR3 sequence (DNA): TGTGCCAGTAACCCCGCCGGGGGGCATCAGCCCCAGCATTTT. This codes for CASNPAGGHQPQHF.

The chain employs TRBV5-6 and TRBJ2-5, with 9 bases aligning to TRBD2. CDR1 is SGHDT, CDR2 YYEEEE, per germline. CDR3 length equals 16 residues. J gave up 5 bases and V 0 bases, and 8 bases lay outside the gene matches. The CDR3 region has the DNA TGTGCCAGCAGCTTGGGGCTAGCGGGGACCCAGGAGACCCAGTACTTC. This translates into CASSLGLAGTQETQYF. The variable domain in full, with the rest retrieved from reference TRBV5-6 and TRBJ2-5, is DAGVTQSPTHLIKTRGQQVTLRCSPKSGHDTVSWYQQALGQGPQFIFQYYEEEERQRGNFPDRFSGHQFPNYSSELNVNALLLGDSALYLCASSLGLAGTQETQYFGPGTRLLVL.